The rows below give T cell receptor beta chains drawn from one sample of a study of early T cells in non-severe SARS-CoV-2 infection. MiXCR was run by TCRdb on the 5' RACE reads, yielding one entry per CDR3 protein. The table lists tens of thousands of distinct CDR3 sequences, about 10% of them singletons. The source was whole blood, collected at baseline. Source of these receptors: an adult who was a healthcare worker with PCR-confirmed SARS-CoV-2 infection or an uninfected control (not recorded which). Both conserved end residues are part of each CDR3. D genes are given only for firm matches. A row's size may be missing; if present it is once, few, many or a size class.

>TRBJ2-3|TRBV15|few|.
TGTGCCACCAGCCTGGGGGTATCACAGTATTTT
CATSLGVSQYF
>TRBJ1-2|TRBV10-3|many|.
TGTGCCGAGTGGGACGGATCCTATGGCTACACCTTC
CAEWDGSYGYTF
>TRBJ1-1|TRBV11-2|few|.
TGTGCCAGCAGCTTAGACCCCGGACAGTTGAACACTGAAGCTTTCTTT
CASSLDPGQLNTEAFF
>TRBJ1-5|TRBV2|many|.
TGTGCCAGCAGTGAACGGGCGGTTGGTTTCCAGCCCCAGCATTTT
CASSERAVGFQPQHF
>TRBJ2-1|TRBV5-1|.|TRBD2
TGCGCCAGCAACGGACTAGCGGGGGCCCACTACAATGAGCAGTTCTTC
CASNGLAGAHYNEQFF
>TRBJ1-1|TRBV18|many|.
TGTGCCAGCTCACCGATTAGGCAGGACACTGAAGCTTTCTTT
CASSPIRQDTEAFF
>TRBJ1-2|TRBV19|few|.
TGTGCCAGTAGTGTGGGCGAAGCCGGCTATGGCTACACCTTC
CASSVGEAGYGYTF
>TRBJ2-5|TRBV20-1|.|.
TGCAGTGCTAGAGTTATAGCCGGGAAACAAGAGACCCAGTACTTC
CSARVIAGKQETQYF
>TRBJ2-7|TRBV20-1|.|.
TGCAGTGCTGGGATTATCCCGGGTCGCGAGCAGTACTTC
CSAGIIPGREQYF
>TRBJ1-2|TRBV19|once|.
TGTGCCAGTAGTAGGGCCGCGGGACGGATTTATGGCTACACCTTC
CASSRAAGRIYGYTF
>TRBJ1-6|TRBV2|many|.
TGTGCCAGCAGTGGCGGGGGATATAATTCACCCCTCCACTTT
CASSGGGYNSPLHF
>TRBJ2-2|TRBV12-3/TRBV12-4|many|TRBD2
TGTGCCAGCGGGGGGGTTAACACCGGGGAGCTGTTTTTT
CASGGVNTGELFF
>TRBJ2-1|TRBV7-8|few|.
TGTGCCAGCAGCCCTACGCGGGGAACCTACAATGAGCAGTTCTTC
CASSPTRGTYNEQFF
>TRBJ1-1|TRBV30|many|.
TGTGCCTGGACGAAGGGTATGAACACTGAAGCTTTCTTT
CAWTKGMNTEAFF
>TRBJ2-2|TRBV5-1|few|.
TGCGCCAGCAGCTTGCGTCAGGGTGGCCCACCCGGGGAGCTGTTTTTT
CASSLRQGGPPGELFF
>TRBJ2-1|TRBV20-1|.|TRBD2
TGCAGTGCTAGCCCACTAGCGGGGGGGACTAAAATCTTC
CSASPLAGGTKIF
>TRBJ1-1|TRBV25-1|few|.
TGTGCCAGCAGTGAATTGGGGATTCCGATGAACACTGAAGCTTTCTTT
CASSELGIPMNTEAFF
>TRBJ2-6|TRBV19|many|TRBD1
TGTGCCAGTAGTGTTCGGGACAGGGGGCGGTCTGGGGCCAACGTCCTGACTTTC
CASSVRDRGRSGANVLTF
>TRBJ1-6|TRBV20-1|few|.
TGCAGTGCAGAGGAACCAGGGAGAGAACATTCACCCCTCCACTTT
CSAEEPGREHSPLHF
>TRBJ2-3|TRBV19|many|.
TGTGCCAGTAGTATCACCCGGGGACGCACAGATACGCAGTATTTT
CASSITRGRTDTQYF
>TRBJ2-7|TRBV21-1|.|.
TGTGCCAGCAGCAAAGTCGATAACCCTAGGCAGGCGATCTACGAGCAGTACTTC
CASSKVDNPRQAIYEQYF
>TRBJ2-7|TRBV10-3|.|TRBD1
TGTGCCATCAGTGGTTACTCTGGACAGGGGGCCTACGAGCAGTACTTC
CAISGYSGQGAYEQYF
>TRBJ2-7|TRBV6-5|.|TRBD1
TGTGCCAGCAGTAAGGGGACAGGGGGCTGGAACGAGCAGTACTTC
CASSKGTGGWNEQYF